These 2 T cell receptor beta chains came from one sample sequenced in a study of cytomegalovirus exposure and HLA in healthy donors. Repertoires were generated with immunoSEQ multiplex PCR, while TCRdb's copy carries only in-frame clones and drops some. The sample lists 100,000 to 120,000 clones; roughly 88% were seen once. The sequencing sample was made of PBMCs. These receptors were obtained from a woman between 25 and 40 years old in good health and CMV-seropositive.

This rearrangement joins TRBV28 to TRBJ1-1; D not resolved. V was shortened by 4 bases and J by 4 bases, with 16 bases between the two germline ends. There are 15 residues in the CDR3. CDR1 is MDHEN and CDR2 is SYDVKM in the germline V gene. DNA of the CDR3: TGTGCCAGCAGTTCCCTAACCGGGAGGGTCACTGAAGCTTTCTTT. It encodes CASSSLTGRVTEAFF.

This clone was detected only a few times. V gene TRBV5-1 combines with J gene TRBJ2-7; D remains unclear. The V and J ends lost 4 bases and 4 bases respectively, with 9 bases between them. The CDR3 runs 12 residues. Germline V CDR1 and CDR2: SGHRS, YFSETQ. The CDR3 spells CASSSATYEQYF. CDR3 sequence (DNA): TGCGCCAGCAGCAGCGCTACTTACGAGCAGTACTTC.